Each of the 24 T cell receptor beta chains below was sequenced from the same sample in a study of shared clonotypes between healthy human individuals. Profiled with immunoSEQ multiplex PCR; TCRdb holds only in-frame clones, not every one. The sample has approximately 2.1 million clones; approximately 95% are singletons. Sequenced: naive CD4+ T cells from PBMCs. Subset indicated: CD45RA+ positively selected. The receptors were sampled from a man between 18 and 35 years old in good health. Some clones in this sample may be carry-over from other donors' samples.

In regard to this clone: The sample has other DNA sequences that encode this CDR3 too. The rearrangement uses TRBV5-1 and TRBJ2-2; TRBD1 agrees at 9 bases. The CDR3 length is 15 residues. J was trimmed by 3 bases and V by 4 bases; bases with no gene match: 4. Germline V lookup: CDR1 SGHRS, CDR2 YFSETQ. CDR3 DNA sequence: TGCGCCAGCAGCCCGGACAGGGGCGACACCGGGGAGCTGTTTTTT. Amino acids: CASSPDRGDTGELFF.

The chain links TRBV30 to TRBJ2-1; TRBD2 matches at 9 bases. V gave up 2 bases and J gave up 6 bases; unmatched junction bases: 5. The CDR3 has 14 amino acids. Germline values: CDR1 GTSNPN, CDR2 SVGIG (reference sequence). CDR3 DNA sequence: TGTGCCTGGAGTCGACTAGCGGCCTCCAATGAGCAGTTCTTC. As protein: CAWSRLAASNEQFF.

This clone appeared a few times. This chain links TRBV5-1 with TRBJ1-5; D may be TRBD1 (5 bases). Germline V gives CDR1 SGHRS, CDR2 YFSETQ. Trimming left V 4 bases short and J 9 bases short, with 17 bases between. This CDR3 is built from 14 residues. CDR3 amino acids: CASSLGRGASPQHF. As DNA, the CDR3 is TGCGCCAGCAGCCTGGGTCGGGGCGCGTCGCCCCAGCATTTT.

The chain has TRBV18 and TRBJ1-2, with TRBD1 as a possible D gene (6 bases). CDR1 KGHSH and CDR2 LQKENI come from the germline V gene. V was clipped by 2 bases and J by 4 bases, with 11 bases between them. This CDR3 has 14 residues. Written as DNA, the CDR3 is TGTGCCAGCTCACCAATCCCGGGGGCCTATGGCTACACCTTC. Protein: CASSPIPGAYGYTF.

The V call is TRBV28, the J call TRBJ2-7, with TRBD2 matching 7 bases. Trimming took 6 bases from V and 1 from J; bases not matched to a gene: 3. Looked up from germline, CDR1 is MDHEN and CDR2 is SYDVKM. The CDR3 extends over 13 amino acids. CDR3 sequence: CASSPLASYEQYF. DNA of the CDR3: TGTGCCAGCAGCCCACTAGCGTCCTACGAGCAGTACTTC.

The chain uses TRBV7-6 and TRBJ1-5; TRBD1 might be the D (6 bases). This CDR3 has 15 amino acids. Germline values: CDR1 SGHVS, CDR2 FNYEAQ. Deletions cut 0 bases from V and 4 bases from J, with 10 bases between. The CDR3 is CASSLAGGRNQPQHF. The CDR3, as DNA: TGTGCCAGCAGCTTAGCGGGGGGGCGGAATCAGCCCCAGCATTTT.

This clone was counted a single time. The chain is built from TRBV28 and TRBJ2-5; 8 nucleotides align to TRBD1. Germline V lookup: CDR1 MDHEN, CDR2 SYDVKM. This CDR3 has 16 residues. Trimming removed 3 bases from V and 2 bases from J; junction bases left unmatched: 8. The CDR3 reads CASSFPDRDEQETQYF. The CDR3 coding sequence is TGTGCCAGCAGTTTTCCGGACAGGGACGAGCAAGAGACCCAGTACTTC. The variable domain in full, with the rest retrieved from reference TRBV28 and TRBJ2-5, is DVKVTQSSRYLVKRTGEKVFLECVQDMDHENMFWYRQDPGLGLRLIYFSYDVKMKEKGDIPEGYSVSREKKERFSLILESASTNQTSMYLCASSFPDRDEQETQYFGPGTRLLVL.

This chain joins TRBV2 and TRBJ2-1; the D is unclear. Germline V gene sequence: CDR1 SNHLY, CDR2 FYNNEI. CDR3 length: 16 amino acids. V lost 0 bases, J lost 0 bases, and 9 bases lay in between. CDR3 sequence reads: CASSEAGPGSYNEQFF. For the CDR3, the DNA is TGTGCCAGCAGTGAAGCGGGCCCCGGCTCCTACAATGAGCAGTTCTTC.

This chain connects TRBV6-1 to TRBJ1-5; D ambiguous. The germline V gene has CDR1 MNHNS and CDR2 SASEGT. The V and J ends lost 3 bases and 2 bases respectively, with 11 bases between them. This CDR3 contains 15 residues. The CDR3 spells CASSDSGYRNQPQHF. CDR3 DNA: TGTGCCAGCAGTGATTCGGGTTATCGCAATCAGCCCCAGCATTTT.

The V gene is TRBV7-2, the J gene TRBJ2-5, with 12 positions matching TRBD2. This CDR3 is 14 amino acids long. The germline V gene encodes CDR1 SGHTA and CDR2 FQGNSA. Trimming removed 8 bases from V and 1 base from J; junction bases left unmatched: 2. CDR3 DNA: TGTGCCAGCGGGACTAGCGGGTCCCAAGAGACCCAGTACTTC. Its translation is CASGTSGSQETQYF.

As for this clone: Other DNA variants within this sample encode the same CDR3. J is TRBJ2-1 and V is TRBV5-1; unclear D gene. The CDR3 has 13 residues. Germline CDR1 SGHRS, CDR2 YFSETQ. V lost 0 bases and J lost 2, with 3 bases in between. CDR3 protein: CASSLGTYNEQFF. CDR3 DNA sequence: TGCGCCAGCAGCTTGGGTACCTACAATGAGCAGTTCTTC.

This sequence joins TRBV5-1 and TRBJ2-3; weak D call: TRBD1 (5 bases). The CDR3 spans 15 residues. From germline, CDR1 is SGHRS and CDR2 YFSETQ. V shed 4 bases and J shed 1 base, with 13 bases lying between them. CDR3 sequence: CASSIPPRGTDTQYF. The CDR3 DNA reads as TGCGCCAGCAGCATACCCCCCAGGGGCACAGATACGCAGTATTTT.

V usage is TRBV27 and J usage is TRBJ2-1; the D gene is possibly TRBD1 (7 bases). The germline V gene has CDR1 MNHEY and CDR2 SMNVEV (reference sequence). V shed 4 bases and J shed 4 bases, with 17 bases lying between them. The CDR3 is made up of 16 amino acids. The CDR3 DNA reads TGTGCCAGCAGTTCCCCAGGGGGGTTACCGTACAATGAGCAGTTCTTC. Its translation: CASSSPGGLPYNEQFF.

V gene TRBV7-2 combines with J gene TRBJ1-2; a weak D match, TRBD1 (5 bases). The CDR3 length is 14 residues. The germline gives CDR1 SGHTA, CDR2 FQGNSA. With 5 bases removed from V and 3 bases from J, the gap between germline ends came to 13 bases. CDR3: CASSGGGTYYGYTF. In DNA, the CDR3 is TGTGCCAGCAGCGGGGGTGGGACCTACTATGGCTACACCTTC. Filled out from reference TRBV7-2 and TRBJ1-2, the complete variable domain reads GAGVSQSPSNKVTEKGKDVELRCDPISGHTALYWYRQSLGQGLEFLIYFQGNSAPDKSGLPSDRFSAERTGGSVSTLTIQRTQQEDSAVYLCASSGGGTYYGYTFGSGTRLTVV.

V gene TRBV10-3 combines with J gene TRBJ2-1; TRBD1 matches 7 bases. The trim removed 4 bases at V and 4 bases at J, leaving 16 bases unmatched. CDR1 and CDR2 (germline): ENHRY, SYGVKD. CDR3 length: 18 amino acids. In DNA form, the CDR3 reads TGTGCCATCAGTGGAGAGGATACGACAGGGCCCCCTTACAATGAGCAGTTCTTC. Protein: CAISGEDTTGPPYNEQFF.

About this clone itself: The sample contains more than one DNA sequence encoding this CDR3. The chain couples TRBV28 to TRBJ2-7, with a tentative D call TRBD1 (6 bases). The length of the CDR3 is 13 residues. V shed 4 bases and J shed 0 bases, with 7 bases lying between them. CDR1 and CDR2 from the germline V gene are MDHEN and SYDVKM. CDR3 in amino acids: CASSWDNSYEQYF. The CDR3 nucleotides are TGTGCCAGCAGTTGGGACAACTCCTACGAGCAGTACTTC.

The gene calls are TRBV6-6 and TRBJ1-5; D remains ambiguous. V gave up 4 bases and J gave up 2 bases, with 12 bases separating them. CDR1 MNHNY and CDR2 SVGAGI come from the germline V gene (reference sequence). CDR3 length: 15 residues. The chain's CDR3 is CASSSTQRGNQPQHF. As DNA, the CDR3 is TGTGCCAGCAGTTCTACCCAGAGGGGCAATCAGCCCCAGCATTTT.

The rearrangement links TRBV19 to TRBJ2-7; D is possibly TRBD1 (6 bases). V shed 4 bases and J shed 4 bases, with 17 bases lying between them. This CDR3 spans 15 amino acids. Looked up from germline, CDR1 is LNHDA and CDR2 is SQIVND (reference sequence). The CDR3 DNA sequence: TGTGCCAGTAGTACGGGGCCAGGGGCGTCGTACGAGCAGTACTTC. The encoded protein is CASSTGPGASYEQYF.

This clone has just one count. The genes are TRBV5-1 and TRBJ2-1; maybe TRBD2 (6 bases). The germline CDR1 and CDR2 sequences are SGHRS and YFSETQ. The length of the CDR3 is 15 residues. Trimming left V 1 base short and J 4 bases short, with 12 bases between. DNA for the CDR3: TGCGCCAGCAGCTTGACTAGCTCCCAGTACAATGAGCAGTTCTTC. Residues: CASSLTSSQYNEQFF.

The chain links TRBV18 to TRBJ2-1; D is tentatively TRBD1 or TRBD2 (5 bases each). The CDR3 extends over 16 amino acids. Looked up from germline, CDR1 is KGHSH and CDR2 is LQKENI. V dropped 3 bases and J dropped 0 bases, with 12 bases sitting between them. The chain's CDR3 is CASSPAGTHSYNEQFF. The CDR3 coding sequence is TGTGCCAGCTCACCCGCCGGGACCCACTCCTACAATGAGCAGTTCTTC.

The V gene is TRBV5-1, the J gene TRBJ2-1; no definite D call. CDR1 is SGHRS, CDR2 YFSETQ, per germline. V was clipped by 2 bases and J by 6 bases, with 9 bases between them. CDR3 length: 13 residues. Written as DNA, the CDR3 is TGCGCCAGCAGCTTCGTCCCAACCAATGAGCAGTTCTTC. It is translated as CASSFVPTNEQFF.

The chain couples TRBV7-8 to TRBJ1-4; D is undetermined. Trimming took off 3 bases at V and 5 bases at J, with 16 bases between the two ends. Germline V gives CDR1 SGHVS, CDR2 FQNEAQ. The CDR3 has 16 residues. CDR3 amino acids: CASSFGMIGSNEKLFF. CDR3 in DNA: TGTGCCAGCAGCTTTGGAATGATTGGTTCAAATGAAAAACTGTTTTTT.

The chain joins TRBV5-4 to TRBJ1-1, with D possibly matching TRBD1 (5 bases). Germline-derived CDR1 and CDR2 are SGHNT and YYREEE (reference sequence). The V and J ends lost 3 bases and 3 bases respectively, with 15 bases between them. This CDR3 contains 15 residues. CDR3 amino acids: CASSWLGGGDTEAFF. CDR3 nucleotides: TGTGCCAGCAGCTGGCTGGGGGGAGGCGACACTGAAGCTTTCTTT.

The V call is TRBV6-5, the J call TRBJ1-2; TRBD1 agrees at 7 bases. With 2 bases clipped from V and 7 bases from J, the junction kept 7 bases outside the gene matches. The CDR3 totals 14 residues. Germline values: CDR1 MNHEY, CDR2 SVGAGI. The CDR3 loop is CASSYRRTGGGYTF. CDR3 nucleotide sequence: TGTGCCAGCAGTTACCGTCGGACAGGAGGTGGCTACACCTTC.